This T cell receptor beta chain was sequenced for a study of blood T cell repertoires in COVID-19. Study-level information: Whether acute or convalescent, the COVID-19 samples came from the United States, Italy and Spain. In each case, the material was cDNA or gDNA derived from T cells, B-cell-depleted T cells, or PBMCs.

Per the original data handling: For nucleated cells, counts were estimated from reference gene primer amplification. The table came from immunoSEQ multiplex PCR; TCRdb's copy has only in-frame clones and leaves some out. That table furnishes V, J and clone size, whereas the DNA furnished D and trimming. Of fewer than 110,000 clones listed, more than 70% are singletons. This CDR3 spans 15 amino acids. V was cut by 6 bases and J by 3 bases, with 18 bases left in between. Germline loops: CDR1 SQVTM, CDR2 ANQGSEA. This clone has just a few counts. This sequence was found in a human donor in a cohort sampled during active COVID-19. The sample was peripheral blood. The chain is built from TRBV29-1 and TRBJ2-1; TRBD2 might be the D (5 bases). CDR3 nucleotides: TGCAGCGTCGACGTCGGTGGGAGCGTCTACAATGAGCAGTTCTTC. Its translation: CSVDVGGSVYNEQFF.